These T cell receptor beta chains were read from a single sample in a study of cytotoxic CD8 clonotypes in ibrutinib-treated CLL. The method was immunoSEQ multiplex PCR; TCRdb's version includes in-frame clones alone and lacks a portion of them. In the table there are approximately 330,000 clones, about 77% of which are singletons. The sample consisted of PBMCs, taken before ibrutinib treatment. The receptors were gathered from a human donor with chronic lymphocytic leukemia. Both conserved end residues are part of each CDR3. The D gene is left open where the match is weak. A clone size is listed for some rows: how often the clone was seen (once, few, many), or a class if it is expanded.

clone size: NA
J gene: TRBJ1-4
D gene: NA
V gene: TRBV6-5
CDR3 protein: CASKIGHGWEKLFF
CDR3 DNA: TGTGCCAGCAAAATAGGACACGGATGGGAAAAACTGTTTTTT

clone size: NA
J gene: TRBJ1-2
D gene: NA
V gene: TRBV10-3
CDR3 protein: CAIIAGSGYTF
CDR3 DNA: TGTGCCATCATTGCAGGGAGTGGCTACACCTTC

clone size: few
J gene: TRBJ1-4
D gene: NA
V gene: TRBV27
CDR3 protein: CASSSRTGRGEKLFF
CDR3 DNA: TGTGCCAGCAGCTCCCGCACGGGGCGAGGTGAAAAACTGTTTTTT

clone size: NA
J gene: TRBJ2-7
D gene: TRBD1
V gene: TRBV7-2
CDR3 protein: CASSWTGSIDEQYF
CDR3 DNA: TGTGCCAGCAGTTGGACAGGGAGTATCGACGAGCAGTACTTC

clone size: once
J gene: TRBJ1-2
D gene: TRBD1
V gene: TRBV29-1
CDR3 protein: CSVVTGGSGGYTF
CDR3 DNA: TGCAGCGTTGTCACAGGGGGATCTGGCGGCTACACCTTC

clone size: few
J gene: TRBJ2-1
D gene: NA
V gene: TRBV5-1
CDR3 protein: CASSQYNEQFF
CDR3 DNA: TGCGCCAGCAGCCAATACAATGAGCAGTTCTTC

clone size: NA
J gene: TRBJ2-1
D gene: NA
V gene: TRBV27
CDR3 protein: CASSYLPRRPYNEQFF
CDR3 DNA: TGTGCCAGCAGTTACCTCCCCAGAAGGCCCTACAATGAGCAGTTCTTC

clone size: NA
J gene: TRBJ2-2
D gene: NA
V gene: TRBV28
CDR3 protein: CASSLPYTGELFF
CDR3 DNA: TGTGCCAGCAGTTTACCATACACCGGGGAGCTGTTTTTT

clone size: NA
J gene: TRBJ2-7
D gene: NA
V gene: TRBV4-3
CDR3 protein: CASSQDLAVHTGEQYF
CDR3 DNA: TGCGCCAGCAGCCAAGATTTAGCGGTCCATACGGGGGAGCAGTACTTC

clone size: few
J gene: TRBJ2-2
D gene: NA
V gene: TRBV27
CDR3 protein: CASSLSPGPPPTGELFF
CDR3 DNA: TGTGCCAGCAGTTTAAGCCCGGGCCCTCCACCCACCGGGGAGCTGTTTTTT

clone size: NA
J gene: TRBJ2-7
D gene: TRBD2
V gene: TRBV5-1
CDR3 protein: CASSLALAGALPYEQYF
CDR3 DNA: TGCGCCAGCAGCTTGGCCCTAGCGGGAGCACTCCCCTACGAGCAGTACTTC

clone size: few
J gene: TRBJ2-7
D gene: NA
V gene: TRBV15
CDR3 protein: CATSRGESFFTGKGQYF
CDR3 DNA: TGTGCCACCAGCAGAGGAGAGTCTTTCTTTACAGGGAAGGGGCAGTACTTC

clone size: few
J gene: TRBJ2-5
D gene: NA
V gene: TRBV7-9
CDR3 protein: CASSPSETQYF
CDR3 DNA: TGTGCCAGCAGCCCCAGCGAGACCCAGTACTTC

clone size: NA
J gene: TRBJ1-1
D gene: TRBD1
V gene: TRBV7-8
CDR3 protein: CASSLGQGFTEAFF
CDR3 DNA: TGTGCCAGCAGCTTAGGACAGGGCTTCACTGAAGCTTTCTTT

clone size: NA
J gene: TRBJ2-7
D gene: TRBD2
V gene: TRBV6-5
CDR3 protein: CASSYLAGDDEQYF
CDR3 DNA: TGTGCCAGCAGTTATCTAGCGGGAGATGACGAGCAGTACTTC

clone size: NA
J gene: TRBJ2-6
D gene: NA
V gene: TRBV14
CDR3 protein: CASSFRRYSGANVLTF
CDR3 DNA: TGTGCCAGCAGCTTTCGACGGTACTCTGGGGCCAACGTCCTGACTTTC

clone size: NA
J gene: TRBJ2-5
D gene: TRBD2
V gene: TRBV29-1
CDR3 protein: CSDATSGSVETQYF
CDR3 DNA: TGCAGCGACGCGACTAGCGGGAGTGTTGAGACCCAGTACTTC

clone size: NA
J gene: TRBJ1-1
D gene: NA
V gene: TRBV28
CDR3 protein: CASKNGDNTEAFF
CDR3 DNA: TGTGCCAGTAAGAACGGAGACAACACTGAAGCTTTCTTT

clone size: NA
J gene: TRBJ2-1
D gene: TRBD2
V gene: TRBV11-1
CDR3 protein: CASSKRLADNYNEQFF
CDR3 DNA: TGTGCCAGCAGCAAACGACTAGCGGATAACTACAATGAGCAGTTCTTC

clone size: NA
J gene: TRBJ1-1
D gene: NA
V gene: TRBV10-3
CDR3 protein: CAISGTGFGNTEAFF
CDR3 DNA: TGTGCCATCAGCGGAACAGGTTTTGGGAACACTGAAGCTTTCTTT

clone size: NA
J gene: TRBJ1-5
D gene: NA
V gene: TRBV19
CDR3 protein: CASRTGHSNQPQHF
CDR3 DNA: TGTGCCAGTAGGACAGGCCATAGCAATCAGCCCCAGCATTTT

clone size: few
J gene: TRBJ2-5
D gene: TRBD1
V gene: TRBV25-1
CDR3 protein: CASSFVGQGSETQYF
CDR3 DNA: TGTGCCAGCAGTTTCGTGGGACAGGGCTCAGAGACCCAGTACTTC

clone size: NA
J gene: TRBJ1-1
D gene: TRBD1
V gene: TRBV28
CDR3 protein: CASSNTGGYTEAFF
CDR3 DNA: TGTGCCAGCAGCAACACAGGGGGCTACACTGAAGCTTTCTTT

clone size: NA
J gene: TRBJ2-6
D gene: TRBD1
V gene: TRBV15
CDR3 protein: CATSRPTPGQDLISSGANVLTF
CDR3 DNA: TGTGCCACCAGCAGACCAACCCCGGGACAGGATTTAATTAGCTCTGGGGCCAACGTCCTGACTTTC

clone size: NA
J gene: TRBJ2-5
D gene: TRBD2
V gene: TRBV2
CDR3 protein: CAVEGGRETQYF
CDR3 DNA: TGTGCCGTCGAGGGAGGGCGAGAGACCCAGTACTTC

clone size: once
J gene: TRBJ2-5
D gene: NA
V gene: TRBV28
CDR3 protein: CATHGGVGETQYF
CDR3 DNA: TGTGCCACCCATGGCGGGGTGGGAGAGACCCAGTACTTC